This entry lists 21 T cell receptor beta chains sequenced from one sample in a study of cytomegalovirus exposure and HLA in healthy donors. Use of 60 Vbeta and 13 Jbeta primers characterized the PCR. Profiled with immunoSEQ multiplex PCR; TCRdb holds only in-frame clones, not every one. The data contain 100,000 to 150,000 clones, under 90% of them seen just once; the ten biggest clones take up 0.55% to 0.85%. Sequenced sample: PBMCs. The receptors shown here come from a young man in good health and CMV-seronegative.

This chain connects TRBV28 to TRBJ1-2; no firm D call. V was cut by 6 bases and J by 8 bases, with 13 bases left in between. The CDR3 is 12 residues long. Germline CDR1 MDHEN, CDR2 SYDVKM. DNA for the CDR3: TGTGCCAGCAGCTGGGAGGTGTTCGGCTACACCTTC. The encoded protein is CASSWEVFGYTF.

V usage is TRBV2 and J usage is TRBJ2-5; TRBD2 aligns across 13 bases. This CDR3 region has 16 residues. CDR1 SNHLY and CDR2 FYNNEI come from the germline V gene. The V segment lost 6 bases and the J segment 5 bases; nucleotides outside the gene matches: 9. The CDR3 bases are TGTGCCAGCAGCGAAACTGCACTAGCGGGGGGGGAGACCCAGTACTTC. Translated: CASSETALAGGETQYF. Supplemented by reference TRBV2 and TRBJ2-5, the full variable domain reads EPEVTQTPSHQVTQMGQEVILRCVPISNHLYFYWYRQILGQKVEFLVSFYNNEISEKSEIFDDQFSVERPDGSNFTLKIRSTKLEDSAMYFCASSETALAGGETQYFGPGTRLLVL.

The gene calls are TRBV6-5 and TRBJ2-7; 9 nucleotides line up with TRBD1. V trimming: 0 bases; J trimming: 9 bases; junction bases outside the gene matches: 12. The CDR3 has 16 amino acids. Per the germline V gene, CDR1 is MNHEY and CDR2 is SVGAGI. This chain's CDR3 is CASSYSGTGWRSGQYF. The CDR3 nucleotides read TGTGCCAGCAGTTACTCGGGGACAGGGTGGAGGTCCGGGCAGTACTTC.

This sequence joins TRBV6-6 and TRBJ1-5; D is unclear. The CDR3 contains 11 residues. CDR1 and CDR2 from the germline V gene are MNHNY and SVGAGI (reference sequence). Between the trimmed V and J ends, which lost 6 bases and 4 bases, there was a span of 4 bases. In DNA, the CDR3 is TGTGCCAGCAGCCCGAATCAGCCCCAGCATTTT. It specifies CASSPNQPQHF.

This sequence joins TRBV13 and TRBJ2-7; TRBD2 is a possible D gene (6 bases). The CDR3 length is 14 residues. The germline V gene has CDR1 PRHDT and CDR2 FYEKMQ (reference sequence). The CDR3 nucleotides read TGTGCAACACAGGCGCGTCCGGGAGCCTACGAGCAGTACTTC. As protein: CATQARPGAYEQYF.

This clone was seen only a few times. CDR3 region: CASSLPTQVRTEAFF. In DNA, the CDR3 is TGTGCCAGCAGCTTACCTACCCAGGTGCGCACTGAAGCTTTCTTT. The V call is TRBV7-9, the J call TRBJ1-1; the D is unclear. Germline values: CDR1 SEHNR, CDR2 FQNEAQ (reference sequence). V lost 2 bases and J 4 bases, leaving 14 bases between the germline ends. CDR3 length equals 15 residues.

V and J are TRBV30 and TRBJ2-5, with D perhaps matching TRBD2 (5 bases). Germline V CDR1 and CDR2: GTSNPN, SVGIG (reference sequence). With 6 bases removed from V and 6 bases from J, the gap between germline ends came to 11 bases. CDR3 size: 11 residues. The CDR3 DNA is TGTGCCTGCCTTTGGGAGAAGACCCAGTACTTC. This translates into CACLWEKTQYF.

The chain is built from TRBV7-9 and TRBJ1-4, with 7 bases that match TRBD1. V shed 3 bases, J shed 5 bases, and the junction held 9 bases outside the gene matches. The CDR3 consists of 16 residues. CDR1 SEHNR and CDR2 FQNEAQ come from the germline V gene (reference sequence). In DNA form, the CDR3 reads TGTGCCAGCAGCTTGCGTCGGACAGGTAGCAATGAAAAACTGTTTTTT. The encoded protein is CASSLRRTGSNEKLFF.

The chain carries TRBV5-4 and TRBJ2-6; D ambiguous. CDR1 is SGHNT and CDR2 is YYREEE in the germline V gene (reference sequence). V was cut by 2 bases and J by 2 bases, with 8 bases left in between. The CDR3 is 15 amino acids. CDR3 sequence: CASSLEPTGANVLTF. CDR3 in DNA: TGTGCCAGCAGCTTAGAGCCTACTGGGGCCAACGTCCTGACTTTC. The complete variable domain, with remaining parts taken from reference TRBV5-4 and TRBJ2-6, reads ETGVTQSPTHLIKTRGQQVTLRCSSQSGHNTVSWYQQALGQGPQFIFQYYREEENGRGNFPPRFSGLQFPNYSSELNVNALELDDSALYLCASSLEPTGANVLTFGAGSRLTVL.

The chain links TRBV7-2 to TRBJ1-4; no clear D gene. V shed 5 bases and J shed 11 bases, with 18 bases lying between them. This CDR3 is built from 14 residues. Germline V lookup: CDR1 SGHTA, CDR2 FQGNSA. CDR3 nucleotides: TGTGCCAGCAGCCATCCGCAGAGGGATGGGAAACTGTTTTTT. Translating gives CASSHPQRDGKLFF.

The chain links TRBV4-1 to TRBJ2-3; D is perhaps TRBD1 (6 bases). The V end was cut by 8 bases, the J end by 6 bases, with 9 bases between. This CDR3 has 11 residues. Germline CDR1 MGHRA, CDR2 YSYEKL. Written as DNA, the CDR3 is TGCGCCAGCGGACAGAGGGATACGCAGTATTTT. Protein sequence: CASGQRDTQYF.

The chain employs TRBV7-8 and TRBJ1-3, with 12 bases aligning to TRBD1. J lost 6 bases, V lost 6 bases, and 12 bases had no gene match. The germline CDR1 and CDR2 sequences are SGHVS and FQNEAQ. The length of the CDR3 is 17 residues. CDR3 nucleotide sequence: TGTGCCAGCAGAGCGGGGAGACCGGGACAGGGGGCAAACACCATATATTTT. This gives the protein CASRAGRPGQGANTIYF.

This clone came up a few times. The genes are TRBV6-4 and TRBJ2-2; the D gene is possibly TRBD2 (5 bases). The CDR3 loop spans 13 amino acids. V lost 5 bases and J lost 1, with 5 bases in between. Germline V gives CDR1 MRHNA, CDR2 SNTAGT. CDR3 residues: CASSSGNTGELFF. The CDR3 coding sequence is TGTGCCAGCAGTAGCGGGAACACCGGGGAGCTGTTTTTT.

The rearrangement joins TRBV4-1 to TRBJ2-7, with D unclear. The last part of the DNA fits TRBJ2-1 better; the J call may be wrong. Germline lookup yields CDR1 MGHRA and CDR2 YSYEKL. The CDR3 covers 19 residues. Here the CDR3 reads CASSQSLSGIPSLYNEQFF. CDR3 DNA sequence: TGCGCCAGCAGCCAATCGCTGTCGGGTATCCCCTCTTTGTACAATGAGCAGTTCTTC.

This chain connects TRBV19 to TRBJ2-2; 7 nucleotides match TRBD2. This CDR3 spans 14 amino acids. With 4 bases clipped from V and 4 bases from J, the junction kept 3 bases outside the gene matches. CDR1 and CDR2 (germline): LNHDA, SQIVND (reference sequence). CDR3 nucleotide sequence: TGTGCCAGTAGTAAAAGCGGGGTCACCGGGGAGCTGTTTTTT. This sequence encodes CASSKSGVTGELFF. Looking up the rest from reference TRBV19 and TRBJ2-2 gives the full variable domain: DGGITQSPKYLFRKEGQNVTLSCEQNLNHDAMYWYRQDPGQGLRLIYYSQIVNDFQKGDIAEGYSVSREKKESFPLTVTSAQKNPTAFYLCASSKSGVTGELFFGEGSRLTVL.

The chain joins TRBV5-6 to TRBJ1-3; possible D gene TRBD1, 5 bases. CDR1 is SGHDT and CDR2 is YYEEEE in the germline V gene. The germline V and J ends were trimmed by 4 bases and 0 bases, with 20 bases remaining between them. This CDR3 is 18 amino acids long. The CDR3 coding sequence is TGTGCCAGCAGCCCTCCACCAGGACACCTGATCTCTGGAAACACCATATATTTT. This sequence encodes CASSPPPGHLISGNTIYF.

The chain combines TRBV5-8 with TRBJ1-5; no firm D call. The CDR3 is made up of 14 amino acids. Trimming removed 0 bases at V and 3 bases at J, with 7 bases between. Germline V gene sequence: CDR1 SGHTS, CDR2 YDEGEE. The CDR3 bases are TGTGCCAGCAGCTTGGACAGCCTCAATCAGCCCCAGCATTTT. Amino acids: CASSLDSLNQPQHF.

This clone was observed a single time. The chain recombines TRBV7-9 with TRBJ2-2; a possible D gene is TRBD2 (6 bases). The CDR3 sequence is 12 residues long. The germline gives CDR1 SEHNR, CDR2 FQNEAQ (reference sequence). V dropped 5 bases and J dropped 6 bases, with 7 bases sitting between them. The CDR3 region is CASSREAGELFF. DNA of the CDR3: TGTGCCAGCAGCAGGGAGGCCGGGGAGCTGTTTTTT.

The rearrangement joins TRBV30 to TRBJ2-7; D is undetermined. CDR1 and CDR2 from the germline V gene are GTSNPN and SVGIG (reference sequence). The CDR3 contains 13 residues. Trimming left V 2 bases short and J 2 bases short, with 10 bases between. CDR3 sequence reads: CAWSNSPAYEQYF. CDR3 DNA: TGTGCCTGGAGTAACAGTCCGGCCTACGAGCAGTACTTC.

The V call is TRBV4-3, the J call TRBJ2-2, with unresolved D. The germline V gene encodes CDR1 LGHNA and CDR2 YSLEER. The V end was cut by 1 base, the J end by 6 bases, with 6 bases between. The CDR3 is made up of 13 amino acids. CDR3 in DNA: TGCGCCAGCAGCCAAGTAATCTCCGGGGAGCTGTTTTTT. This gives the protein CASSQVISGELFF.

This chain links TRBV5-1 with TRBJ1-1, with D possibly TRBD1 on 6 matching bases. V was cut by 0 bases and J by 0 bases, with 12 bases left in between. The germline V gene encodes CDR1 SGHRS and CDR2 YFSETQ. This CDR3 is built from 16 residues. The CDR3 DNA is TGCGCCAGCAGCTTGGCCCGGGGACAAATGAACACTGAAGCTTTCTTT. It is translated as CASSLARGQMNTEAFF. The entire variable domain, with the rest obtained from reference TRBV5-1 and TRBJ1-1, is as follows: KAGVTQTPRYLIKTRGQQVTLSCSPISGHRSVSWYQQTPGQGLQFLFEYFSETQRNKGNFPGRFSGRQFSNSRSEMNVSTLELGDSALYLCASSLARGQMNTEAFFGQGTRLTVV.